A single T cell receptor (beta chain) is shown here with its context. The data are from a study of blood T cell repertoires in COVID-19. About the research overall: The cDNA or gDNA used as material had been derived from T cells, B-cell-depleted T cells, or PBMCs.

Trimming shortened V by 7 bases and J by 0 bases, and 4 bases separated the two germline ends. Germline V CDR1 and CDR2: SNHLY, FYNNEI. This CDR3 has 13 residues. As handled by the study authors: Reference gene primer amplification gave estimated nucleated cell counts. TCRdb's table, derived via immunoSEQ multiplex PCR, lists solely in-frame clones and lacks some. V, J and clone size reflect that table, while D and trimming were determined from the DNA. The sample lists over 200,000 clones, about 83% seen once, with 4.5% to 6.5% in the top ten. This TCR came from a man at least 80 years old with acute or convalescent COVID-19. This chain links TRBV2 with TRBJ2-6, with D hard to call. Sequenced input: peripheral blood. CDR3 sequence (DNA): TGTGCCAGCACTAGCTCTGGGGCCAACGTCCTGACTTTC. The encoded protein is CASTSSGANVLTF.